This T cell receptor (beta chain) is drawn from a study of T cell changes during pregnancy in multiple sclerosis. The table came from immunoSEQ multiplex PCR; TCRdb's copy has only in-frame clones and leaves some out. This table has some 54,000 clones, approximately 94% appearing once. J was trimmed by 3 bases and V by 5 bases; bases with no gene match: 5. This CDR3 is built from 15 residues. Per the germline V gene, CDR1 is MNHEY and CDR2 is SVGAGI. This sequence joins TRBV6-5 and TRBJ2-3; 10 bases line up with TRBD1. Here the sequenced sample was CD8+ T cells from peripheral blood mononuclear cells, taken in the third trimester of pregnancy. This TCR came from a female donor with multiple sclerosis, enrolled in a pregnancy study. CDR3 coding DNA: TGTGCCAGCAGTCCCCCGGGACAGGGGACAGATACGCAGTATTTT. Residues: CASSPPGQGTDTQYF.